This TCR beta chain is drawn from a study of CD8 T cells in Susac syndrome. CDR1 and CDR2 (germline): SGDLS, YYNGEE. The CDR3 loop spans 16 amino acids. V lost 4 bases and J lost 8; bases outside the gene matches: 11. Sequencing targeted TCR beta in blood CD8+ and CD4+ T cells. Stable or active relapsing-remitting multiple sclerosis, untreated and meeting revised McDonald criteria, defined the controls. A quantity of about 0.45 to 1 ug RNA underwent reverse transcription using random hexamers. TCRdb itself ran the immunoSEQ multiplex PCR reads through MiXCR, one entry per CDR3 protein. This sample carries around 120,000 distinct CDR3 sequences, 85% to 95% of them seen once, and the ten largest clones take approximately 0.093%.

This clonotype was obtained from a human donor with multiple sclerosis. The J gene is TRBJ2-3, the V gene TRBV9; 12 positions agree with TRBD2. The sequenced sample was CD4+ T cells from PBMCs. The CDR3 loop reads CASSRPSTSGGGTQYF. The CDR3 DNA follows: TGTGCCAGCAGCCGGCCCTCGACTAGCGGGGGAGGTACGCAGTATTTT. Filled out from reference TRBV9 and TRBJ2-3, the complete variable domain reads DSGVTQTPKHLITATGQRVTLRCSPRSGDLSVYWYQQSLDQGLQFLIQYYNGEERAKGNILERFSAQQFPDLHSELNLSSLELGDSALYFCASSRPSTSGGGTQYFGPGTRLTVL.